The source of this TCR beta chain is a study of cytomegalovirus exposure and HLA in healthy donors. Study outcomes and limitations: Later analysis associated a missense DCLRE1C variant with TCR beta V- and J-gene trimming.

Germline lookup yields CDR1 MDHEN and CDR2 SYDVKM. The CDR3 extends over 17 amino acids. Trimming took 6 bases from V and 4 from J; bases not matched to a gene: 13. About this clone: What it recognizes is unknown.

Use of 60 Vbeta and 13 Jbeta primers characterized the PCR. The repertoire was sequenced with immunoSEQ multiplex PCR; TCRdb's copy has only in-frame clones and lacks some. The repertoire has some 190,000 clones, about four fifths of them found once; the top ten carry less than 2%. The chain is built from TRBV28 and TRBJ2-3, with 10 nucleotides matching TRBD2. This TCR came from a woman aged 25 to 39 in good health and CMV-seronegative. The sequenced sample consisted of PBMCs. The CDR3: CASSPGWGTSDADTQYF. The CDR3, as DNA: TGTGCCAGCAGCCCTGGGTGGGGGACTAGCGATGCAGATACGCAGTATTTT.